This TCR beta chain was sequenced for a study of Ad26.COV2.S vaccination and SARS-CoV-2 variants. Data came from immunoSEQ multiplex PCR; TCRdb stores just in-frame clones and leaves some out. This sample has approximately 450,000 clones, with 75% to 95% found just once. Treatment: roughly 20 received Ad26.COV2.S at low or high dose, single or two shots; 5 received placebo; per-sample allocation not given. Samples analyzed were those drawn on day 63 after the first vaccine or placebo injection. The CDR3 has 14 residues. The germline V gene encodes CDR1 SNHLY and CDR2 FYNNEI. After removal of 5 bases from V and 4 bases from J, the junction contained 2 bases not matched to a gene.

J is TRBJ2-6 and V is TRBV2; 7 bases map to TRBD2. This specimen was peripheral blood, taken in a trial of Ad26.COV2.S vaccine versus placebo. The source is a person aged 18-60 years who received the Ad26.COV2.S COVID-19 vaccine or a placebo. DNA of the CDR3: TGTGCCAGCAGTCGGGAGGAAGGGGCCAACGTCCTGACTTTC. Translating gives CASSREEGANVLTF.